The source of this T cell receptor (beta chain) is a study of metastatic and nonmetastatic thyroid tumors. Study summary: A comparison of repertoires was made across blood and tumor or nodule tissue from malignant and benign thyroid patients. The study's findings and limits: Versus benign nodules, malignant thyroid tumors reportedly had significantly higher TCR beta diversity, in blood and tumor.

Under the authors' procedure: CDR3 was compared across clinicopathological groups, and the resulting differences were used to build a distant-metastasis classifier for papillary thyroid cancer. TCRdb re-called the PCR reads with MiXCR. These V and J calls rely on TCRdb rather than the paper's analysis. The sample holds 45,000 or so clones, about 16% seen once. Thyroid surgery was performed in patients who had received no treatment beforehand. Looked up from germline, CDR1 is ENHRY and CDR2 is SYGVKD. The CDR3 is made up of 14 amino acids. In the case of this clone: Its specificity is not known. A junction boundary mismatches the germline segment, possibly from a read error.

J is TRBJ2-2 and V is TRBV10-3; D is undetermined. Sequencing was performed on blood. The clonotype originates from a female donor with papillary thyroid cancer or a benign thyroid nodule (not recorded which). Some clones in this sample may be carry-over from other donors' samples. The DNA of the CDR3 is TGTGACATCAGTGATGAGACTCCGAACGAGGAGCTGTTTTTT. Its protein product is CDISDETPNEELFF.